Included here is one T cell receptor beta chain sequence, with context. Germline V CDR1 and CDR2: MDHEN, SYDVKM. V lost 6 bases and J lost 6; bases outside the gene matches: 13. CDR3 size: 16 residues. Method: immunoSEQ multiplex PCR; TCRdb's copy keeps in-frame clones and lacks some. The table records roughly 1,600,000 clones, approximately 98.5% of them present only once. The record originates from a study of shared clonotypes between healthy human individuals. The sample taken for sequencing was naive CD4+ T cells sorted from blood. The subset was: CD45RA+ positively selected. The chain carries TRBV28 and TRBJ2-1, with 8 bases fitting TRBD1. This receptor was obtained from a man between 25 and 39 years old in good health. As DNA, the CDR3 is TGTGCCAGCAGAGGGACAGGAGCCACTCCGAGCAATGAGCAGTTCTTC. As protein: CASRGTGATPSNEQFF.